This T cell receptor beta chain comes out of a study of technical replicates of blood from a few donors. This table comes from immunoSEQ multiplex PCR, and its TCRdb copy is limited to in-frame clones, with some not included. Among 95,000 to 100,000 clones listed, just over 95% were seen once. The CDR3 runs 14 residues. Trimming shortened V by 0 bases and J by 2 bases, and 7 bases separated the two germline ends. The TCR comes from a human donor in good health. The genes are TRBV23-1 and TRBJ2-5; D is undetermined. TRBV23-1 belongs to the ORF category, with a function that is uncertain. The source material was T cells isolated from PBMCs. CDR3 protein: CASSQSGSQETQYF. The DNA for the CDR3 is TGCGCCAGCAGTCAATCGGGCAGTCAAGAGACCCAGTACTTC.